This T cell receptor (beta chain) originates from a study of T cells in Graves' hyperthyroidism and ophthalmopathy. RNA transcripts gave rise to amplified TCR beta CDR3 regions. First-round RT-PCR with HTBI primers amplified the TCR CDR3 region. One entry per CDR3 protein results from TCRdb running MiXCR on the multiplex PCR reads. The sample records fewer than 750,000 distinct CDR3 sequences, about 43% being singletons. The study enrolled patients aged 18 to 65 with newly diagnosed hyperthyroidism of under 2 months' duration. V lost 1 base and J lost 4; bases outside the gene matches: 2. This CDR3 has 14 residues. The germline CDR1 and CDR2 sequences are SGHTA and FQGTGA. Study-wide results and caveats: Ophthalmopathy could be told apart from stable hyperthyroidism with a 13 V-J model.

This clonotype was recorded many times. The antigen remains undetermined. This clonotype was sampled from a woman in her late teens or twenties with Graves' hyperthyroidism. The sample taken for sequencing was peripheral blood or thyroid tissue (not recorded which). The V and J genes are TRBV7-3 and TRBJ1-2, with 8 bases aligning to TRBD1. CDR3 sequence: CASSLNGQGYGYTF. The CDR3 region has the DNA TGTGCCAGCAGCTTAAACGGACAGGGCTATGGCTACACCTTC. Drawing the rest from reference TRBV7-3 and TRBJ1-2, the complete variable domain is GAGVSQTPSNKVTEKGKYVELRCDPISGHTALYWYRQSLGQGPEFLIYFQGTGAADDSGLPNDRFFAVRPEGSVSTLKIQRTERGDSAVYLCASSLNGQGYGYTFGSGTRLTVV.